This T cell receptor beta chain was identified during a study of T-cell memory formation after mild COVID-19. Study results and caveats: Clones that contracted clustered mainly in CM and EM if CD4+ and in EMRA if CD8+.

In germline, CDR1 is MNHNY, CDR2 SVGAGI (reference sequence). This CDR3 has 15 amino acids. V lost 6 bases to trimming and J lost 0 bases; unmatched junction nucleotides: 5. In its sample, this clonotype was seen a few times. Antigen specificity is unknown. MiXCR, run by TCRdb on the 5' RACE reads, gives a single entry per CDR3 protein. The data hold roughly 600,000 distinct CDR3 sequences, with roughly 18% observed a single time. The TCR was taken from an adult woman who had mild COVID-19 (a few samples of this study predate the infection). Cell type and time point are not known. The chain carries TRBV6-6 and TRBJ1-1; 9 positions match TRBD1. What was sequenced was PBMCs or a T cell subset sorted from them (not recorded which). Here the CDR3 DNA reads TGTGCCAGCAGACCCGGACAGGGGATGAACACTGAAGCTTTCTTT. Its protein product is CASRPGQGMNTEAFF.